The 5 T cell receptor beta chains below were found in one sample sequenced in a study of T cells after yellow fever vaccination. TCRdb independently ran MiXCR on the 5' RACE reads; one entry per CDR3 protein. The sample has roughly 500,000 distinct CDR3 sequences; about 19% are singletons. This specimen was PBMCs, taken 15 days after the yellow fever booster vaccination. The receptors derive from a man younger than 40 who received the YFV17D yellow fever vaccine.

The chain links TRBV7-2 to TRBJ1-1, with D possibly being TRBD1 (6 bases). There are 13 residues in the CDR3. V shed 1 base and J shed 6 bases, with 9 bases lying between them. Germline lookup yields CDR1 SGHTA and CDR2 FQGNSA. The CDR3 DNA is TGTGCCAGCAGCTTAGTTACAGGGTCTGAAGCTTTCTTT. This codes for CASSLVTGSEAFF.

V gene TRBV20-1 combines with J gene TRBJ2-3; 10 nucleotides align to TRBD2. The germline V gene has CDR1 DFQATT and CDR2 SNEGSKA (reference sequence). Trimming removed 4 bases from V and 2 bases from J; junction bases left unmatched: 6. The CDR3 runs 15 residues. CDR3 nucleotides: TGCAGTGCTAACTCCGGGACTAGCGTCACAGATACGCAGTATTTT. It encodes CSANSGTSVTDTQYF.

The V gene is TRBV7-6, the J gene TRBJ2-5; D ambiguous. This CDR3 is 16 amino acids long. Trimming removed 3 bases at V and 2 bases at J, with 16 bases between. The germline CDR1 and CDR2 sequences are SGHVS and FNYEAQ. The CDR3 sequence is CASSLRISQIQETQYF. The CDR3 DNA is TGTGCCAGCAGCTTGAGGATATCTCAGATTCAAGAGACCCAGTACTTC. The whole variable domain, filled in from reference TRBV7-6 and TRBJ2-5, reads GAGVSQSPRYKVTKRGQDVALRCDPISGHVSLYWYRQALGQGPEFLTYFNYEAQQDKSGLPNDRFSAERPEGSISTLTIQRTEQRDSAMYRCASSLRISQIQETQYFGPGTRLLVL.

The CDR3 DNA follows: TGTGCCAGCAGCCTGGCGGGGACAGGGCCCAATCAGCCCCAGCATTTT. This encodes CASSLAGTGPNQPQHF. The V gene is TRBV5-5, the J gene TRBJ1-5, with 9 bases aligning to TRBD1. Germline assignment: CDR1 SGHKS and CDR2 YYEKEE (reference sequence). The CDR3 spans 16 residues. V gave up 4 bases and J gave up 3 bases; unmatched junction bases: 8.

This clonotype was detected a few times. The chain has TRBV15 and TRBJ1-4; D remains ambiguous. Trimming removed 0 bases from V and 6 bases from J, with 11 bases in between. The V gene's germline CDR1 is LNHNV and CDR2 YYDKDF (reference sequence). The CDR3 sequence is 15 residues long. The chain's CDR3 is CATSRDLGSDEKLFF. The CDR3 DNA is TGTGCCACCAGCAGAGATCTAGGCTCAGATGAAAAACTGTTTTTT.